The TCR beta chain under discussion was sequenced for a study of control samples from healthy donors and cancer patients. This CDR3 region has 15 residues. Unmatched junction bases numbered 5, after V lost 2 bases and J lost 1 base. Germline-derived CDR1 and CDR2 are MNHEY and SVGEGT. Measured with immunoSEQ multiplex PCR; TCRdb has only the in-frame clones, and not every one. Of some 140,000 clones listed, about nine tenths are singletons. This sequence was found in a young man in good health. Sequencing used blood. The V and J genes are TRBV6-2 or TRBV6-3 and TRBJ2-7; 7 nucleotides align to TRBD2. The chain's CDR3 is CASSYVAGGSYEQYF. The CDR3 nucleotides read TGTGCCAGCAGTTACGTAGCGGGCGGGTCCTACGAGCAGTACTTC.